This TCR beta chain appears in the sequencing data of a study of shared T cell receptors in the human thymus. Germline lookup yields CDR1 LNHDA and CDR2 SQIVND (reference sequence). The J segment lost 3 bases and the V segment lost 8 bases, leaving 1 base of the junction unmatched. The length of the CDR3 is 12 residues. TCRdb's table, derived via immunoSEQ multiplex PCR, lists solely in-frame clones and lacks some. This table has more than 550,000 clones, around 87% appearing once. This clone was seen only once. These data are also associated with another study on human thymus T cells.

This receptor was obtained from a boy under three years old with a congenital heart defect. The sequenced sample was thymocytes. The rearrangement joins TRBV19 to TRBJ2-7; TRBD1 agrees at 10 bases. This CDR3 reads CASGDRGYEQYF. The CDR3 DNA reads TGTGCCAGTGGGGACAGGGGCTACGAGCAGTACTTC.